This entry concerns a single TCR beta chain. Its cognate antigen is unknown. This CDR3 has 15 residues. V was clipped by 5 bases and J by 2 bases; unmatched bases: 4. From germline, CDR1 is SEHNR and CDR2 FQNEAQ (reference sequence). The data originate from a study of shared clonotypes between healthy human individuals. Points from the study as a whole: The study found roughly 5% of naive CD4 clonotypes shared across several donors.

Generated by immunoSEQ multiplex PCR, the TCRdb table keeps only in-frame clones and is missing some. The sample consists of roughly 2.2 million clones, 93% of them appearing once. Specimen: naive CD4+ T cells from PBMCs. The subset is: CD45RA+ positively selected. The V call is TRBV7-9, the J call TRBJ1-4, with 8 nucleotides matching TRBD1. This clonotype was sampled from a young man in good health. Some clones in this sample may be carry-over from other donors' samples. The CDR3 bases are TGTGCCAGCAGCCGACGGACAGGGACTAATGAAAAACTGTTTTTT. Amino acid sequence: CASSRRTGTNEKLFF. The full variable domain, with the rest looked up from reference TRBV7-9 and TRBJ1-4, is DTGVSQNPRHKITKRGQNVTFRCDPISEHNRLYWYRQTLGQGPEFLTYFQNEAQLEKSRLLSDRFSAERPKGSFSTLEIQRTEQGDSAMYLCASSRRTGTNEKLFFGSGTQLSVL.